Shown below are 22 T cell receptor beta chains from a single sample sequenced in a study of beta chain features in type 1 diabetes listed by TCRdb under 2018. Libraries were constructed by the immunoSEQ multiplex PCR assay. The High Capacity cDNA Reverse Transcription Kit was used to reverse transcribe all of the isolated RNA, meaning that expressed TCRB transcripts were what got sequenced. Sourced from immuneACCESS, this table was stored by TCRdb with only in-frame sequences that have V and J called. A share of the clones is absent; for the studies checked, an unresolved V gene accounts for under half, and the remainder has no known explanation. A total of 300,000 to 450,000 clones appear in this sample, around an eighth of them only once. The ten biggest clones cover 0.017% of the sample. Sequenced input: naive CD4+ T cells from blood. The cell subset or site label of this sample denotes: true naive CD4+ T cells. Receptors originate from a man aged 18 to 35 in good health.

This clone was counted between two and nine times. The chain is built from TRBV7-2 and TRBJ2-7; D possibly corresponds to TRBD1 (6 bases). V lost 6 bases to trimming and J lost 5 bases, with 23 bases between them. CDR3 length equals 16 residues. Germline V CDR1 and CDR2: SGHTA, FQGNSA. DNA for the CDR3: TGTGCCAGCAGTCCTCGGACAGACTCATGGCGCGACGAGCAGTACTTC. It yields the protein CASSPRTDSWRDEQYF. Full variable domain (outside the CDR3, taken from reference TRBV7-2 and TRBJ2-7): GAGVSQSPSNKVTEKGKDVELRCDPISGHTALYWYRQSLGQGLEFLIYFQGNSAPDKSGLPSDRFSAERTGGSVSTLTIQRTQQEDSAVYLCASSPRTDSWRDEQYFGPGTRLTVT.

CDR3 in DNA: TGCGCCAGCAGTCATTCCTCCCTGCAACCGGGACTAGCGGGGGGGATTAAGCAGTTCTTC. As protein: CASSHSSLQPGLAGGIKQFF. This chain joins TRBV23-1 and TRBJ2-1; 16 nucleotides align to TRBD2. TRBV23-1 is filed as an ORF, its function uncertain. The CDR3 spans 20 residues. With V trimmed by 3 bases and J by 11 bases, 19 bases remained unmatched.

This clone was seen more than once but under ten times. CDR3: CASSLDSNNEQFF. The CDR3 DNA reads TGTGCCAGCAGCTTGGACAGCAACAATGAGCAGTTCTTC. This chain joins TRBV5-4 and TRBJ2-1; no reliable D call. Looked up from germline, CDR1 is SGHNT and CDR2 is YYREEE (reference sequence). Deletions cut 0 bases from V and 5 bases from J, with 6 bases between. This CDR3 spans 13 amino acids.

The V gene is TRBV7-3, the J gene TRBJ2-1; unclear D gene. The germline CDR1 and CDR2 sequences are SGHTA and FQGTGA. The CDR3 sequence is 14 residues long. The V and J ends lost 2 bases and 3 bases respectively, with 8 bases between them. The CDR3 nucleotides read TGTGCCAGCAGCTTATCGGGTGTCTACAATGAGCAGTTCTTC. Its translation: CASSLSGVYNEQFF.

This clone was picked up a small number of times. The rearrangement joins TRBV7-9 to TRBJ2-1, with TRBD2 matching 15 bases. In germline, CDR1 is SEHNR, CDR2 FQNEAQ (reference sequence). This CDR3 contains 16 residues. With 4 bases clipped from V and 7 bases from J, the junction kept 5 bases outside the gene matches. The chain's CDR3 is CASSSRTSGRGNEQFF. The CDR3 nucleotides are TGTGCCAGCAGCTCGAGGACTAGCGGGAGGGGTAATGAGCAGTTCTTC.

V gene TRBV5-4 combines with J gene TRBJ2-1; maybe TRBD2 (6 bases). Trimming removed 7 bases from V and 5 bases from J, with 13 bases in between. The CDR3 is made up of 13 amino acids. Germline CDR1 reads SGHNT; CDR2 reads YYREEE (reference sequence). CDR3 sequence (DNA): TGTGCCAGCCCCCAGGGACTTAACAATGAGCAGTTCTTC. It yields the protein CASPQGLNNEQFF.

The CDR3 nucleotides are TGTGCCACCAGCAGAGTGGCAGGGAACACTGAAGCTTTCTTT. As protein: CATSRVAGNTEAFF. The chain has TRBV15 and TRBJ1-1; no clear D. V shed 1 base and J shed 1 base, with 7 bases lying between them. The CDR3 has 14 amino acids. Germline CDR1 LNHNV, CDR2 YYDKDF (reference sequence).

This clone was observed a handful of times. The V call is TRBV11-1, the J call TRBJ2-1, with 7 bases aligning to TRBD2. The V segment lost 1 base and the J segment 4 bases; nucleotides outside the gene matches: 4. This CDR3 region has 15 residues. CDR1 is SGHAT, CDR2 FQDESV, per germline (reference sequence). CDR3 residues: CASSLVAGEYNEQFF. The DNA for the CDR3 is TGTGCCAGCAGCTTAGTAGCGGGTGAATACAATGAGCAGTTCTTC.

This clone was seen a few times. The chain has TRBV7-3 and TRBJ2-1; 7 bases line up with TRBD2. The V gene's germline CDR1 is SGHTA and CDR2 FQGTGA. V shed 1 base, J shed 7 bases, and the junction held 7 bases outside the gene matches. This CDR3 spans 15 amino acids. As DNA, the CDR3 is TGTGCCAGCAGCTTAATGGGGGGGAGGGGTAATGAGCAGTTCTTC. Amino acid sequence: CASSLMGGRGNEQFF.

This clone was seen more than once but under ten times. The rearrangement joins TRBV9 to TRBJ1-6, with TRBD1 matching 7 bases. Germline CDR1 reads SGDLS; CDR2 reads YYNGEE. The CDR3 is 16 amino acids. The J segment lost 8 bases and the V segment lost 3 bases, leaving 11 bases of the junction unmatched. The CDR3 loop reads CASSAPGQAGYSPLHF. The CDR3 region has the DNA TGTGCCAGCAGCGCCCCTGGACAGGCTGGTTATTCACCCCTCCACTTT.

The rearrangement uses TRBV30 and TRBJ2-3; TRBD2 matches at 9 bases. V was clipped by 5 bases and J by 6 bases; unmatched bases: 12. Germline V gene data show CDR1 as GTSNPN and CDR2 as SVGIG (reference sequence). The CDR3 has 15 amino acids. The CDR3 protein is CAWDRLAAVRDTQYF. CDR3 nucleotides: TGTGCCTGGGACAGACTAGCGGCCGTCCGCGATACGCAGTATTTT.

The rearrangement joins TRBV7-9 to TRBJ2-7; D remains unclear. CDR3 length: 15 amino acids. CDR1 is SEHNR and CDR2 is FQNEAQ in the germline V gene (reference sequence). The V gene lost 5 bases and the J gene lost 1 base, with 15 bases spanning the gap. CDR3 sequence (DNA): TGTGCCAGCAGCAAGGCTATGGGCTCATCCTACGAGCAGTACTTC. It is translated as CASSKAMGSSYEQYF.

The chain uses TRBV6-5 and TRBJ1-2, with D perhaps TRBD1 (6 bases). The V gene's germline CDR1 is MNHEY and CDR2 SVGAGI. Trimming removed 0 bases from V and 0 bases from J, with 11 bases in between. There are 16 residues in the CDR3. The CDR3 nucleotides read TGTGCCAGCAGTTACTCGACCGGGACAACTAACTATGGCTACACCTTC. Its protein is CASSYSTGTTNYGYTF.

The chain joins TRBV15 to TRBJ1-1; D ambiguous. Trimming stripped 5 bases from V and 0 bases from J, with 13 bases between. The CDR3 length is 15 residues. Germline V CDR1 and CDR2: LNHNV, YYDKDF (reference sequence). The DNA of the CDR3 is TGTGCCACCAGCGGGTGGCGGGCTGTGAACACTGAAGCTTTCTTT. Its protein is CATSGWRAVNTEAFF.

V and J are TRBV7-8 and TRBJ1-5; 8 bases are a match to TRBD1. Germline V CDR1 and CDR2: SGHVS, FQNEAQ. The CDR3 contains 17 residues. The V and J ends lost 5 bases and 7 bases, in that order; junction bases with no gene match: 16. The CDR3 DNA reads TGTGCCAGCAGCCCCGGGCATGGCAGGGGGCTTAGGCAGCCCCAGCATTTT. The encoded protein is CASSPGHGRGLRQPQHF.

This clone has a handful of counts. CDR3 DNA: TGTGCCAGCAGCCCCTTCGGCGCAGGGAATGGCGAGCAGTACTTC. It is translated as CASSPFGAGNGEQYF. The genes are TRBV7-9 and TRBJ2-7, with TRBD1 as a possible D gene (5 bases). In germline, CDR1 is SEHNR, CDR2 FQNEAQ (reference sequence). V was shortened by 5 bases and J by 6 bases, with 20 bases between the two germline ends. This CDR3 has 15 residues. Full variable domain (outside the CDR3, taken from reference TRBV7-9 and TRBJ2-7): DTGVSQNPRHKITKRGQNVTFRCDPISEHNRLYWYRQTLGQGPEFLTYFQNEAQLEKSRLLSDRFSAERPKGSFSTLEIQRTEQGDSAMYLCASSPFGAGNGEQYFGPGTRLTVT.

CDR3 in amino acids: CASSLQTSSYNSPLHF. The CDR3 coding sequence is TGTGCCAGCAGCTTACAGACTAGCTCCTATAATTCACCCCTCCACTTT. The genes are TRBV7-2 and TRBJ1-6, with D unresolved. The CDR3 extends over 16 amino acids. Per germline, CDR1 SGHTA and CDR2 FQGNSA. V was shortened by 2 bases and J by 0 bases, with 8 bases between the two germline ends.

This chain uses TRBV30 with TRBJ1-2; 8 nucleotides agree with TRBD1. CDR1 and CDR2 from the germline V gene are GTSNPN and SVGIG (reference sequence). This CDR3 comprises 13 residues. J was trimmed by 4 bases and V by 2 bases; bases with no gene match: 3. The CDR3 spells CAWSPDRVYGYTF. The DNA for the CDR3 is TGTGCCTGGAGTCCGGACAGGGTCTATGGCTACACCTTC.

This clone was counted a few times. This chain uses TRBV30 with TRBJ1-3; D perhaps matches TRBD1 (6 bases). The germline gives CDR1 GTSNPN, CDR2 SVGIG (reference sequence). V was cut by 2 bases and J by 0 bases, with 8 bases left in between. The CDR3 loop spans 14 amino acids. Here the CDR3 reads CAWSRDTSGNTIYF. Written as DNA, the CDR3 is TGTGCCTGGAGTCGGGACACCTCTGGAAACACCATATATTTT.

The chain uses TRBV5-6 and TRBJ1-2; 7 nucleotides agree with TRBD1. CDR3 size: 11 residues. Germline V gene lookup returns CDR1 SGHDT and CDR2 YYEEEE. V was clipped by 5 bases and J by 7 bases; unmatched bases: 2. CDR3 loop: CASRRDSGYTF. DNA of the CDR3: TGTGCCAGCAGGAGGGACAGTGGCTACACCTTC.

V is TRBV15 and J is TRBJ2-1; possibly TRBD1 for D (5 bases). V shed 0 bases and J shed 0 bases, with 9 bases lying between them. The CDR3 runs 16 residues. Germline V gene lookup returns CDR1 LNHNV and CDR2 YYDKDF (reference sequence). For the CDR3, the DNA is TGTGCCACCAGCAGAGATCCTGACAGCTCCTACAATGAGCAGTTCTTC. Its translation is CATSRDPDSSYNEQFF.

The chain joins TRBV11-2 to TRBJ2-7; TRBD2 is a possible D gene (5 bases). The CDR3 consists of 16 residues. V was cut by 6 bases and J by 0 bases, with 18 bases left in between. Germline assignment: CDR1 SGHAT and CDR2 FQNNGV. CDR3 bases: TGTGCCAGCAGTCTTAGCGACGGGCGTTACTCCTACGAGCAGTACTTC. It is translated as CASSLSDGRYSYEQYF.